This T cell receptor beta chain was recovered during a study of beta chain features in type 1 diabetes. Study summary: Healthy donors resembled patients in age, gender and cell yields. Study findings and constraints: There were fewer insertions and more deletions at the VDJ junctions of type 1 diabetes patients.

This clone was counted only a few times. Its cognate antigen is unknown. Since all of the isolated RNA was reverse transcribed, expressed TCRB transcripts were what got sequenced. This table comes from immunoSEQ multiplex PCR, and its TCRdb copy is limited to in-frame clones, with some not included. The sample includes fewer than 250,000 clones, roughly 14% seen only once; the top ten take more than 0.02%. The CDR3 has 16 amino acids. J was trimmed by 3 bases and V by 5 bases; bases with no gene match: 10. Germline lookup yields CDR1 SGHRS and CDR2 YFSETQ. Heparinised blood was drawn once per donor, averaging about 0.11 L. Based on CD45RO/CCR7/CD25/CD127/CD95/CD27, CD4+ regulatory, stem cell-like memory, naive and central memory cells were sorted.

Sequenced sample: naive CD4+ T cells from blood. The receptor was derived from a woman in her 40s in good health. The chain couples TRBV5-1 to TRBJ1-2, with 10 bases fitting TRBD1. CDR3 coding DNA: TGCGCCAGCAGTCCCGGGACAGGGGTGCTTGACTATGGCTACACCTTC. Translating gives CASSPGTGVLDYGYTF.